This TCR beta chain came from a study of shared clonotypes between healthy human individuals (dated by TCRdb to 2020 to 2022). Study-level background: The cohort included a few men and a couple of women between 18 and 49 years of age. For each donor, CD4 naive and CD4 memory were each run on three plates, CD8 naive on two plates, and CD8 memory on one plate. The study deeply sequenced blood TCR repertoires of roughly five healthy adults to estimate repertoire size and the extent of clonotype sharing between individuals. Different laboratories and diverse techniques were used to prepare libraries and sequence TCR repertoires, to increase sequencing depth and limit assay-specific biases. Between about 0.94 and 8.9 billion PBMCs per donor were obtained by leukapheresis.

TCR CDR3 regions were amplified from genomic DNA by multiplex PCR using the deep immunoSEQ assay. Extracted genomic DNA from each cell subset was distributed evenly across all wells of several immunoSEQ 96-well plates, and each plate was treated as a replicate. Each replicate PCR for sorted subsets received around 200 ng genomic DNA, equal to some 32,000 T cell genomes. Purified libraries were measured with a Qubit 3.0 fluorometer, size-checked on a Bioanalyzer 2100, and measured again with the KAPA Library Quantification kit. Every immunoSEQ 96-well plate was sequenced on a dedicated single-read 150-cycle Illumina NextSeq 550 flow cell. As for how the authors treated the data: Because the immunoSEQ output included only junctional sequences and no quality scores, the filtering could not be the same as the filtering used for full-length reads. Sequences were annotated with PyIR, a Python wrapper for IgBLAST v1.9, and V/J genes and CDR3 were assigned using IMGT germline references. Any read was removed if the V/J assignment was weak (E-value above 1e-6), the CDR3 was missing, or the read contained stop codons, out-of-frame junctions, or ambiguous translated residues. V3J clonotypes were defined as sequences sharing an identical inferred V gene, J gene, and CDR3 amino acid sequence. The percentage overlap between two repertoires was calculated by dividing the number of shared unique clonotypes by the size of the smaller repertoire. Repertoire richness was assessed with RTK rarefaction, the Chao1 estimator, and Recon v2.1 estimates of unobserved clonotypes. OLGA was used to compute generation probabilities for all TCRbeta clonotypes that the gDNA method yielded from a handful of donors. Imported from immuneACCESS, the table was reduced by TCRdb to in-frame sequences with V and J called. These copies leave out some clones; in studies compared against another copy, an unresolved V gene accounts for under half, and the cause of the remainder is not known. V and J calls and clone size are those listed in that table; D and trimming were worked out from the DNA. The sample table holds 2,500,000 or so clones, of which 85% to 95% were seen once. The ten largest account for 0.37% of the sample.

Findings and caveats that apply to the study as a whole: Naive subsets generally had larger estimated clonotype richness than memory subsets. Because the study included only a small number of donors, the genetic and exposure-history diversity represented was limited. Higher generation probabilities were observed for clonotypes shared by all four sorted-subset donors than for non-shared clonotypes. Rarefaction of sorted-subset datasets indicated incomplete sequencing despite the large sequencing depth. Pairwise subsampling indicated that sequencing depth was expected to affect the degree of clonotype sharing among donors. About 4.5% of naive CD4, 3.5% of naive CD8, 2.3% of memory CD4, and around 0.4% of memory CD8 clonotypes were shared across several donors. Sampling was limited to blood, and TCR repertoires in tissue likely differ from TCR repertoires in blood.

About this clone itself: Its antigen has not been determined. No base-level quality is on record; no much larger clone is a single base apart.

The donors were healthy, HIV-negative adults who had no recently reported acute infections or vaccinations. Every donor was a Caucasian adult residing in Nashville, Tennessee, USA. CD4+ T cells were enriched by magnetic negative selection; naive cells were then positively selected on CD45RA, and the negative fraction formed the memory subset. After blood collection by leukapheresis, PBMCs were isolated using Ficoll-Histopaque density gradient centrifugation and then cryopreserved in the vapor phase of liquid nitrogen. Analytical flow cytometry was used to check the purity and quantity of every magnetically sorted T cell population. Each sorted fraction had its genomic DNA isolated and then quantified by UV absorbance on a Nanodrop 2000c. The sequenced sample was naive CD4+ T cells from PBMCs. This specimen's cell subset or site label, interpreted: CD45RA+ positively selected. The source of this sequence is a man between 18 and 35 years old in good health. Some clones in this sample may be carry-over from other donors' samples.

CDR3 sequence: CASSPYREGQETQYF. The sequence in DNA is TGTGCCAGTAGTCCCTATAGGGAGGGGCAAGAGACCCAGTACTTC. Recombination connected TRBV19 to TRBJ2-5; the junction holds 7 bases that match TRBD2. Reading the germline V gene (reference sequence) gives CDR1 LNHDA and CDR2 SQIVND. V is trimmed back by 5 bases and J by 2 bases, and the junction contains 8 bases that no gene match accounts for. Its CDR3 holds 15 amino acids, cysteine through phenylalanine. The sequence is cut down to CDR3 DNA, 45 bases in frame from base 1.